Listed here are 9 T cell receptor beta chains from one sample, sequenced in a study of T cell changes during pregnancy in multiple sclerosis. Profiling relied on immunoSEQ multiplex PCR, and the TCRdb table lists in-frame clones only, not all of them. The table lists around 70,000 clones, about 92% of them singletons, with over 2% in the top ten. The sequences come from peripheral blood, collected before pregnancy. The receptor set was obtained from a female donor with multiple sclerosis, enrolled in a pregnancy study.

As concerns this clone: This specimen includes other DNA sequences encoding the same CDR3. The V call is TRBV6-4, the J call TRBJ2-1, with 10 nucleotides matching TRBD2. The CDR3 loop spans 15 amino acids. Germline CDR1 MRHNA, CDR2 SNTAGT. The ends lost 3 bases at V and 2 bases at J; junction bases unmatched: 1. CDR3 sequence reads: CASSDSGGTYNEQFF. CDR3 DNA sequence: TGTGCCAGCAGTGATAGCGGGGGGACCTACAATGAGCAGTTCTTC.

The chain joins TRBV5-5 to TRBJ1-2; D is unclear. Trimming removed 4 bases from V and 5 bases from J, with 18 bases in between. This CDR3 spans 15 amino acids. CDR1 is SGHKS, CDR2 YYEKEE, per germline (reference sequence). CDR3 loop: CASSRAWRERYGYTF. The CDR3 nucleotides are TGTGCCAGCAGCCGGGCCTGGAGGGAAAGGTATGGCTACACCTTC.

The rearrangement joins TRBV7-8 to TRBJ2-2; TRBD2 might be the D (5 bases). CDR1 SGHVS and CDR2 FQNEAQ come from the germline V gene. This CDR3 region has 14 residues. Between the trimmed V and J ends, which lost 5 bases and 3 bases, there was a span of 10 bases. CDR3: CASSPGLYTGELFF. The CDR3 DNA follows: TGTGCCAGCAGCCCAGGACTGTACACCGGGGAGCTGTTTTTT.

In DNA form, the CDR3 reads TGTGCCACGAAGCGGGGGGAGGACTACGAGCAGTACTTC. Amino acid sequence: CATKRGEDYEQYF. The rearrangement uses TRBV27 and TRBJ2-7, with 9 bases fitting TRBD2. The CDR3 runs to 13 residues. J lost 3 bases, V lost 10 bases, and 7 bases had no gene match. Germline assignment: CDR1 MNHEY and CDR2 SMNVEV (reference sequence).

This sequence joins TRBV4-3 and TRBJ2-1; D is unclear. Germline loops: CDR1 LGHNA, CDR2 YSLEER. This CDR3 spans 16 amino acids. Trimming stripped 0 bases from V and 6 bases from J, with 15 bases between. The CDR3 DNA follows: TGCGCCAGCAGCCAAGATGTTGTAGTCACCCTCAATGAGCAGTTCTTC. It is translated as CASSQDVVVTLNEQFF.

The genes are TRBV28 and TRBJ1-4; possibly TRBD1 for D (5 bases). Germline V gene sequence: CDR1 MDHEN, CDR2 SYDVKM. With 7 bases removed from V and 1 base from J, the gap between germline ends came to 13 bases. There are 15 residues in the CDR3. The CDR3 nucleotides read TGTGCCAGCAAGGGGTCGCGAGGAACTAATGAAAAACTGTTTTTT. It translates to CASKGSRGTNEKLFF. The full variable domain, rest sourced from reference TRBV28 and TRBJ1-4, is DVKVTQSSRYLVKRTGEKVFLECVQDMDHENMFWYRQDPGLGLRLIYFSYDVKMKEKGDIPEGYSVSREKKERFSLILESASTNQTSMYLCASKGSRGTNEKLFFGSGTQLSVL.

V usage is TRBV18 and J usage is TRBJ2-1; 7 bases are shared with TRBD2. CDR3 length: 16 amino acids. V lost 6 bases and J lost 6; bases outside the gene matches: 14. The germline CDR1 and CDR2 sequences are KGHSH and LQKENI. CDR3 sequence reads: CASSSLIGRAGNEQFF. CDR3 sequence (DNA): TGTGCCAGCTCGTCGCTTATTGGGAGGGCCGGCAATGAGCAGTTCTTC.

The chain carries TRBV6-1 and TRBJ1-2, with 8 bases fitting TRBD1. Trimming took 0 bases from V and 5 from J; bases not matched to a gene: 2. This CDR3 is built from 14 residues. CDR1 is MNHNS and CDR2 is SASEGT in the germline V gene. DNA for the CDR3: TGTGCCAGCAGTGAAGCCCGGACAGGGTATGGCTACACCTTC. Residues: CASSEARTGYGYTF.

The chain couples TRBV11-2 to TRBJ1-1, with no clear D. Trimming took off 3 bases at V and 1 base at J, with 9 bases between the two ends. Germline-derived CDR1 and CDR2 are SGHAT and FQNNGV. This CDR3 is 14 amino acids long. The CDR3: CASSFVASNTEAFF. The CDR3 nucleotides read TGTGCCAGCAGCTTCGTGGCATCGAACACTGAAGCTTTCTTT.